What follows are 11 T cell receptor beta chains derived from one specimen sequenced in a study of cytomegalovirus exposure and HLA in healthy donors. PCR amplification relied on 60 Vbeta primers (plus 13 Jbeta primers). This table comes from immunoSEQ multiplex PCR, and its TCRdb copy is limited to in-frame clones, with some not included. The sample consists of over 150,000 clones, roughly 76% of them appearing once. Material for sequencing was PBMCs. These receptors originate from a male donor in good health and CMV-seronegative.

The chain carries TRBV5-5 and TRBJ2-7; 9 nucleotides match TRBD2. The CDR3 has 18 amino acids. Germline-derived CDR1 and CDR2 are SGHKS and YYEKEE (reference sequence). The J segment lost 4 bases and the V segment lost 4 bases, leaving 18 bases of the junction unmatched. CDR3 DNA: TGTGCCAGCAGCGCCCGGTCGGCTAGCGGGGAATACTATTACGAGCAGTACTTC. Protein sequence: CASSARSASGEYYYEQYF.

This chain uses TRBV25-1 with TRBJ1-2, with unresolved D. V lost 2 bases and J 4 bases, leaving 14 bases between the germline ends. The CDR3 has 15 amino acids. Germline V gene lookup returns CDR1 MGHDK and CDR2 SYGVNS. CDR3 in amino acids: CASSEGREVGYGYTF. The CDR3 nucleotides read TGTGCCAGCAGTGAAGGGCGGGAGGTGGGCTATGGCTACACCTTC.

The V gene is TRBV25-1, the J gene TRBJ2-7; the D is unclear. The CDR3 sequence is 13 residues long. V lost 7 bases to trimming and J lost 2 bases, with 12 bases between them. CDR1 is MGHDK and CDR2 is SYGVNS in the germline V gene. This CDR3 reads CASTSRAPYEQYF. In nucleotides, the CDR3 is TGTGCCAGCACCTCTAGAGCGCCCTACGAGCAGTACTTC.

This chain joins TRBV5-1 and TRBJ1-1; 11 nucleotides agree with TRBD1. Trimming at V came to 2 bases and at J to 4 bases, leaving 1 base not matched to a gene. The CDR3 runs to 14 residues. Germline V gene sequence: CDR1 SGHRS, CDR2 YFSETQ. This CDR3 reads CASSFGTGGTEAFF. CDR3 coding DNA: TGCGCCAGCAGCTTCGGGACAGGGGGCACTGAAGCTTTCTTT.

This clone was seen a handful of times. The CDR3: CAFPKGRTSTDTQYF. The CDR3 DNA reads as TGTGCCTTCCCAAAGGGGAGGACTAGCACAGATACGCAGTATTTT. The chain couples TRBV6-1 to TRBJ2-3, with a weak D call TRBD2 (6 bases). Germline loops: CDR1 MNHNS, CDR2 SASEGT. V was pared by 11 bases and J by 0 bases, with 18 bases between. CDR3 length: 15 amino acids.

The chain uses TRBV6-6 and TRBJ2-2; TRBD2 might be the D (5 bases). V dropped 6 bases and J dropped 6 bases, with 11 bases sitting between them. Germline V lookup: CDR1 MNHNY, CDR2 SVGAGI (reference sequence). The CDR3 consists of 13 residues. The CDR3, as DNA: TGTGCCAGCAGCCGGAGGTACCCCGGGGAGCTGTTTTTT. It specifies CASSRRYPGELFF.

The chain joins TRBV27 to TRBJ1-2; the D is unclear. Germline V CDR1 and CDR2: MNHEY, SMNVEV (reference sequence). V lost 1 base, J lost 4 bases, and 13 bases lay in between. This CDR3 has 15 residues. CDR3 nucleotides: TGTGCCAGCAGTTTATACAGCGGTTTTGGCTATGGCTACACCTTC. Encoded protein: CASSLYSGFGYGYTF.

The rearrangement uses TRBV30 and TRBJ1-2, with 8 bases identical to TRBD1. V dropped 0 bases and J dropped 0; count of bases not matched to a gene: 9. The CDR3 has 17 amino acids. CDR1 and CDR2 (germline): GTSNPN, SVGIG (reference sequence). This CDR3 reads CAWSVLGTGLANYGYTF. CDR3 sequence (DNA): TGTGCCTGGAGTGTACTGGGGACAGGTTTAGCTAACTATGGCTACACCTTC.

This clone was picked up one time. The V gene is TRBV6-4, the J gene TRBJ2-1; the D gene is possibly TRBD1 (6 bases). This CDR3 contains 15 residues. V lost 4 bases, J lost 10 bases, and 20 bases lay in between. From germline, CDR1 is MRHNA and CDR2 SNTAGT. Here the CDR3 reads CASSGRGESGEEQFF. Written as DNA, the CDR3 is TGTGCCAGCAGTGGCAGGGGAGAGTCAGGGGAGGAGCAGTTCTTC.

This clone was picked up a small number of times. This chain uses TRBV4-2 with TRBJ1-2; weak D call: TRBD1 (5 bases). Germline V lookup: CDR1 LGHNA, CDR2 YNFKEQ. The V end lost 4 bases, the J end lost 7 bases, and 22 bases lay between the germline ends. This CDR3 comprises 16 residues. For the CDR3, the DNA is TGTGCCAGCAGCCCCCAACTGACAGTGCCGGGGGGTGGCTACACCTTC. Translated: CASSPQLTVPGGGYTF.

This chain uses TRBV30 with TRBJ1-1; 7 bases map to TRBD1. The germline gives CDR1 GTSNPN, CDR2 SVGIG (reference sequence). This CDR3 region has 11 residues. Germline trimming cut 3 bases from V and 5 bases from J; bases unmatched to any gene: 0. CDR3 nucleotides: TGTGCCTGGAGCAGGGGGACTGAAGCTTTCTTT. This gives the protein CAWSRGTEAFF.